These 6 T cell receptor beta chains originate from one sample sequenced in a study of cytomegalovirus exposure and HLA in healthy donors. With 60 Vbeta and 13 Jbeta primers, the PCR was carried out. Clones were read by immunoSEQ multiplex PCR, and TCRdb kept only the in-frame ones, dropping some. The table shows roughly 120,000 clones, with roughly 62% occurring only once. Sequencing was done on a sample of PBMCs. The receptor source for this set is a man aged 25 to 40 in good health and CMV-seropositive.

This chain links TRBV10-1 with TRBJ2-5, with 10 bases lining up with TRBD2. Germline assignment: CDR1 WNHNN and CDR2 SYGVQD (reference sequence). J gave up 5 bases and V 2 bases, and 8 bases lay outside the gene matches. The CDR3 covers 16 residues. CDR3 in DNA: TGCGCCAGCAGTGAGACTAGCGGGACCCTCGTGGAGACCCAGTACTTC. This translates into CASSETSGTLVETQYF.

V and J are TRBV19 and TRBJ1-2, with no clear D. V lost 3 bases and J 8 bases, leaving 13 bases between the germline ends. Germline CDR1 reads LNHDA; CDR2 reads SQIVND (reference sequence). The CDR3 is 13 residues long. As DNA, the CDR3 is TGTGCCAGTAGTATGTTAATCCCTCTCGGCTACACCTTC. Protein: CASSMLIPLGYTF.

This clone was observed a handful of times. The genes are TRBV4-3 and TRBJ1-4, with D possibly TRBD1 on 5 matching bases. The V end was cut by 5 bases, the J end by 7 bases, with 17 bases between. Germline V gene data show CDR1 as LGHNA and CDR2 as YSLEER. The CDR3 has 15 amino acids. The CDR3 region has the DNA TGCGCCAGCAGCTCCCAGCAGGGAGGCCTTGAAAAACTGTTTTTT. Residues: CASSSQQGGLEKLFF.

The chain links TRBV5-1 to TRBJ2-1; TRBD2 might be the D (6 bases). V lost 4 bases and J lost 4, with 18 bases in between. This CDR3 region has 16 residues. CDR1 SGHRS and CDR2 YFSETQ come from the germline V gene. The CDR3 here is CASSTLPGLDYNEQFF. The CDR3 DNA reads TGCGCCAGCAGCACGTTACCGGGACTGGATTACAATGAGCAGTTCTTC. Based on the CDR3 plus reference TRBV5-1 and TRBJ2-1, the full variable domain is KAGVTQTPRYLIKTRGQQVTLSCSPISGHRSVSWYQQTPGQGLQFLFEYFSETQRNKGNFPGRFSGRQFSNSRSEMNVSTLELGDSALYLCASSTLPGLDYNEQFFGPGTRLTVL.

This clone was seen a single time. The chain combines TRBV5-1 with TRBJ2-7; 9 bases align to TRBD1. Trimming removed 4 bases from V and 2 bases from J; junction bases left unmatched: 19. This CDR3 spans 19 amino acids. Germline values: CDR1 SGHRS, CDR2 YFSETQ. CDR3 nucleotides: TGCGCCAGCAGCCCGGAGGGGACAGGGCGGCCTTCCCCGGCCTACGAGCAGTACTTC. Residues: CASSPEGTGRPSPAYEQYF.

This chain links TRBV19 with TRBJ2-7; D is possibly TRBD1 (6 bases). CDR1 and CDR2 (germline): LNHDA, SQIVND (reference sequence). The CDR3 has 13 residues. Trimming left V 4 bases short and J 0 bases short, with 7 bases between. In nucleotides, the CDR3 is TGTGCCAGTAGTAACAGGGACTCCTACGAGCAGTACTTC. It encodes CASSNRDSYEQYF.